A single TCR beta chain is shown here with its context. Its antigen is unknown. Time point of the sample: week 47, end of study. Topical imiquimod was applied with each vaccine dose, which held 300 ug of mutant IDH1 20-mer peptide. The sample belongs to a study of a mutant IDH1 vaccine in newly diagnosed glioma. Study background: With temozolomide cycles, or 4-6 weeks after radiotherapy alone, vaccination was started. Treated patients had a mean age of about 44 years and a roughly 60% male, about 38% female split.

Assay used: immunoSEQ multiplex PCR; TCRdb lists only in-frame clones, some missing. The repertoire holds about 94,000 clones, with roughly 86% as singletons. Germline values: CDR1 SGHKS, CDR2 YYEKEE (reference sequence). This CDR3 has 16 residues. With 4 bases clipped from V and 6 bases from J, the junction kept 8 bases outside the gene matches. The sequence was collected from a woman aged 45 to 65 with glioma. The chain uses TRBV5-5 and TRBJ1-6, with 9 bases fitting TRBD1. The source material was PBMCs, sampled from a glioma patient whose treatment included an IDH1 peptide vaccine. The CDR3 nucleotides are TGTGCCAGCAGCCGGGACAGGGCGGGTAGTAATTCACCCCTCCACTTT. Translation gives CASSRDRAGSNSPLHF. Supplemented by reference TRBV5-5 and TRBJ1-6, the full variable domain reads DAGVTQSPTHLIKTRGQQVTLRCSPISGHKSVSWYQQVLGQGPQFIFQYYEKEERGRGNFPDRFSARQFPNYSSELNVNALLLGDSALYLCASSRDRAGSNSPLHFGNGTRLTVT.